These 31 T cell receptor beta chains share one sample of origin, sequenced in a study of blood T cells in healthy people across ages. Through a sample-barcoded 5' primer and a J-beta primer mix, a second PCR was run for roughly 6 to 12 cycles. In TCRdb, the 5' RACE reads were re-called with MiXCR into one record per CDR3 protein. The sample includes 2 million or so distinct CDR3 sequences, about 50% of them seen just once. What was sequenced was blood. Receptors originate from a woman aged 35 to 49 in good health.

This chain joins TRBV28 and TRBJ1-4, with no clear D. This CDR3 is 14 amino acids long. Germline CDR1 is MDHEN and CDR2 is SYDVKM. Trimming removed 7 bases at V and 7 bases at J, with 16 bases between. CDR3 sequence reads: CASTKRGSGEKLFF. The DNA for the CDR3 is TGTGCCAGCACAAAGAGAGGATCCGGTGAAAAACTGTTTTTT.

This clonotype was counted once. The chain has TRBV20-1 and TRBJ2-2; 8 nucleotides align to TRBD1. Trimming removed 3 bases from V and 3 bases from J; junction bases left unmatched: 3. CDR3 length equals 14 residues. Germline CDR1 is DFQATT and CDR2 is SNEGSKA (reference sequence). The CDR3 nucleotides read TGCAGTGCTAGGACAGGGGCAGACACCGGGGAGCTGTTTTTT. Protein sequence: CSARTGADTGELFF.

In regard to this clonotype: One junction end does not reproduce the germline sequence, and a read error may be involved. The chain recombines TRBV18 with TRBJ2-3; no reliable D call. The CDR3 has 14 residues. CDR1 and CDR2 from the germline V gene are KGHSH and LQKENI. The CDR3 nucleotides read TGTGCCAGCGCACCCAAACAGTCCGCAGATACGCAGTATTTT. The encoded protein is CASAPKQSADTQYF.

The rearrangement uses TRBV12-3 or TRBV12-4 and TRBJ2-3; no definite D call. V lost 5 bases and J lost 4, with 10 bases in between. This CDR3 has 13 residues. The CDR3: CASSPDFADTQYF. CDR3 bases: TGTGCCAGCAGTCCCGACTTTGCAGATACGCAGTATTTT.

The chain has TRBV7-2 and TRBJ2-5; D is uncertain. The J call is in doubt because the DNA end fits TRBJ2-7 better. This CDR3 has 16 amino acids. The germline gives CDR1 SGHTA, CDR2 FQGNSA. The CDR3 protein is CASSLLSFGISGEQYF. In nucleotides, the CDR3 is TGTGCCAGCAGCTTACTCTCGTTCGGTATCTCGGGCGAGCAGTACTTC.

The J gene is TRBJ1-4, the V gene TRBV12-3 or TRBV12-4; TRBD1 matches 11 bases. V trimming: 5 bases; J trimming: 3 bases; junction bases outside the gene matches: 8. This CDR3 is 17 amino acids long. The CDR3 loop reads CASSDPGQGEANEKLFF. DNA of the CDR3: TGTGCCAGCAGTGACCCGGGACAGGGGGAAGCTAATGAAAAACTGTTTTTT.

This chain links TRBV24-1 with TRBJ2-5; 7 bases are shared with TRBD1. Germline V gene data show CDR1 as KGHDR and CDR2 as SFDVKD. Trimming at V came to 0 bases and at J to 3 bases, leaving 6 bases not matched to a gene. This CDR3 has 16 amino acids. The CDR3 DNA reads TGTGCCACCAGTGATTTGCAATTCGGACAGGAAGAGACCCAGTACTTC. This translates into CATSDLQFGQEETQYF.

In this sample, this clonotype turned up a few times. The gene calls are TRBV10-3 and TRBJ2-1; unclear D gene. Germline V gene lookup returns CDR1 ENHRY and CDR2 SYGVKD. V shed 6 bases and J shed 5 bases, with 14 bases lying between them. The CDR3 covers 14 residues. CDR3 protein: CAISPRTEHNEQFF. The CDR3 region has the DNA TGTGCCATCAGCCCCCGCACGGAACACAATGAGCAGTTCTTC.

This clonotype appeared a single time. The CDR3 DNA follows: TGTGCCAGCAGCTTAGGGACAGGGGCTCGGAGGGTCGGGGCCAACGTCCTGACTTTC. The encoded protein is CASSLGTGARRVGANVLTF. The rearrangement links TRBV11-2 to TRBJ2-6; TRBD1 aligns across 9 bases. The CDR3 spans 19 residues. From germline, CDR1 is SGHAT and CDR2 FQNNGV. The J segment lost 4 bases and the V segment lost 1 base, leaving 11 bases of the junction unmatched. Looking up the rest from reference TRBV11-2 and TRBJ2-6 gives the full variable domain: EAGVAQSPRYKIIEKRQSVAFWCNPISGHATLYWYQQILGQGPKLLIQFQNNGVVDDSQLPKDRFSAERLKGVDSTLKIQPAKLEDSAVYLCASSLGTGARRVGANVLTFGAGSRLTVL.

The V call is TRBV20-1, the J call TRBJ1-5, with D possibly matching TRBD1 (6 bases). Trimming removed 3 bases from V and 6 bases from J, with 12 bases in between. CDR3 length equals 13 residues. Germline CDR1 reads DFQATT; CDR2 reads SNEGSKA (reference sequence). CDR3 loop: CSARRGDVQPQHF. CDR3 in DNA: TGCAGTGCTAGGAGGGGGGATGTTCAGCCCCAGCATTTT.

The rearrangement links TRBV5-6 to TRBJ1-6; TRBD1 aligns across 8 bases. Germline assignment: CDR1 SGHDT and CDR2 YYEEEE. V lost 4 bases, J lost 5 bases, and 5 bases stayed unmatched. The CDR3 is 15 amino acids. The CDR3 region is CASSPRDRNNSPLHF. CDR3 DNA: TGTGCCAGCAGCCCCCGGGACAGGAATAATTCACCCCTCCACTTT. The full variable domain, in which reference TRBV5-6 and TRBJ1-6 provide the parts outside the CDR3, is DAGVTQSPTHLIKTRGQQVTLRCSPKSGHDTVSWYQQALGQGPQFIFQYYEEEERQRGNFPDRFSGHQFPNYSSELNVNALLLGDSALYLCASSPRDRNNSPLHFGNGTRLTVT.

There are many counts of this clonotype. This chain connects TRBV29-1 to TRBJ2-1; D is perhaps TRBD2 (5 bases). CDR3 length: 10 amino acids. The V gene lost 6 bases and the J gene lost 5 bases, with 5 bases spanning the gap. Germline V gives CDR1 SQVTM, CDR2 ANQGSEA. Written as DNA, the CDR3 is TGCAGCGTGCGGGACAATGAGCAGTTCTTC. It specifies CSVRDNEQFF.

The chain joins TRBV2 to TRBJ1-3, with TRBD1 as a possible D gene (5 bases). Between the trimmed V and J ends, which lost 5 bases and 0 bases, there was a span of 17 bases. CDR1 and CDR2 from the germline V gene are SNHLY and FYNNEI. The CDR3 has 17 residues. CDR3: CASSPDGGVSSGNTIYF. CDR3 DNA sequence: TGTGCCAGCAGTCCTGACGGGGGAGTGAGCTCTGGAAACACCATATATTTT.

V usage is TRBV20-1 and J usage is TRBJ2-1; D perhaps matches TRBD2 (6 bases). The CDR3 is made up of 16 amino acids. Trimming stripped 0 bases from V and 0 bases from J, with 12 bases between. The V gene's germline CDR1 is DFQATT and CDR2 SNEGSKA (reference sequence). The CDR3 DNA reads as TGCAGTGCTAGAGAGGAGCGGGTCAGCTCCTACAATGAGCAGTTCTTC. Translating it yields CSAREERVSSYNEQFF.

The CDR3: CASSSSLTVYEQYF. The CDR3, as DNA: TGTGCCAGCAGTAGTTCCCTGACAGTCTACGAGCAGTACTTC. This chain connects TRBV6-6 to TRBJ2-7; TRBD1 is a possible D gene (5 bases). Germline-derived CDR1 and CDR2 are MNHNY and SVGAGI (reference sequence). The CDR3 loop spans 14 amino acids. Trimming stripped 5 bases from V and 3 bases from J, with 14 bases between.

The chain combines TRBV5-1 with TRBJ1-4, with a possible D match to TRBD1 (6 bases). Germline CDR1 SGHRS, CDR2 YFSETQ. Trimming cost V 0 bases and J 8 bases, with 14 bases left between them. The CDR3 contains 15 residues. This CDR3 reads CASSLAPGAREKLFF. The CDR3 region has the DNA TGCGCCAGCAGCTTGGCCCCGGGGGCGAGGGAAAAACTGTTTTTT.

Concerning this clonotype: This clone may be a read error of a much larger clone one base away. The chain is built from TRBV9 and TRBJ2-1; the match to TRBD1 covers 10 bases. CDR1 and CDR2 from the germline V gene are SGDLS and YYNGEE. This CDR3 has 14 amino acids. The CDR3 sequence: CATNRDRGNYEQFF. CDR3 DNA sequence: TGTGCAACCAACCGGGACAGGGGTAACTACGAGCAGTTCTTC.

The chain links TRBV15 to TRBJ2-4, with 7 bases aligning to TRBD1. Germline V gives CDR1 LNHNV, CDR2 YYDKDF (reference sequence). The V gene end was trimmed by 1 base and the J gene end by 6 bases; junction bases not matched to a gene: 6. There are 15 residues in the CDR3. DNA of the CDR3: TGTGCCACCAGCAGAGCGGCGACAGGGAGAAACATTCAGTACTTC. This encodes CATSRAATGRNIQYF.

V usage is TRBV9 and J usage is TRBJ2-5; TRBD2 matches at 10 bases. After removal of 4 bases from V and 2 bases from J, the junction contained 5 bases not matched to a gene. Germline V CDR1 and CDR2: SGDLS, YYNGEE. This CDR3 spans 15 amino acids. CDR3 protein: CASSTGLARQETQYF. The CDR3 DNA is TGTGCCAGCAGCACGGGACTAGCGCGTCAAGAGACCCAGTACTTC.

This clonotype has more than one count but fewer than ten. The chain carries TRBV15 and TRBJ2-7; D ambiguous. Trimming removed 0 bases from V and 0 bases from J, with 12 bases in between. From germline, CDR1 is LNHNV and CDR2 YYDKDF (reference sequence). CDR3 length: 16 residues. The CDR3 region has the DNA TGTGCCACCAGCAGAGAAGCCGGGCCAAACTCCTACGAGCAGTACTTC. Protein sequence: CATSREAGPNSYEQYF.

The V call is TRBV6-2 or TRBV6-3, the J call TRBJ2-7; TRBD2 is a possible D gene (6 bases). V dropped 0 bases and J dropped 2 bases, with 17 bases sitting between them. Germline CDR1 is MNHEY and CDR2 is SVGEGT. This CDR3 contains 17 residues. The CDR3 DNA follows: TGTGCCAGCAGTTACTCCCGGAGGGCAGTTCATCCCTACGAGCAGTACTTC. It codes for CASSYSRRAVHPYEQYF.

The rearrangement uses TRBV6-1 and TRBJ2-4, with 8 nucleotides matching TRBD2. Trimming at V came to 1 base and at J to 1 base, leaving 0 bases not matched to a gene. The CDR3 is 15 residues long. Germline-derived CDR1 and CDR2 are MNHNS and SASEGT. The CDR3 DNA reads as TGTGCCAGCAGTGAAGGCGGGGGGGCCAAAAACATTCAGTACTTC. Its translation is CASSEGGGAKNIQYF.

This clonotype has more than one count but fewer than ten. This chain links TRBV14 with TRBJ1-2; no clear D. Trimming shortened V by 5 bases and J by 6 bases, and 7 bases separated the two germline ends. The germline gives CDR1 SGHDN, CDR2 FVKESK. This CDR3 region has 11 residues. The CDR3: CASSRRNGYTF. DNA for the CDR3: TGTGCCAGCAGCAGACGGAATGGCTACACCTTC.

This chain connects TRBV28 to TRBJ1-4; D ambiguous. V lost 5 bases and J lost 5, with 15 bases in between. CDR3 length: 15 amino acids. Germline V gene data show CDR1 as MDHEN and CDR2 as SYDVKM. CDR3 DNA: TGTGCCAGCAGTATAATCGGGATTCAAAATGAAAAACTGTTTTTT. This encodes CASSIIGIQNEKLFF.

There are a few counts of this clonotype. V is TRBV29-1 and J is TRBJ2-1; 8 bases map to TRBD2. CDR3 length: 16 amino acids. The germline V gene has CDR1 SQVTM and CDR2 ANQGSEA. With 0 bases clipped from V and 5 bases from J, the junction kept 9 bases outside the gene matches. CDR3 residues: CSVEDLASGWNNEQFF. In DNA, the CDR3 is TGCAGCGTTGAAGATCTGGCTAGCGGGTGGAACAATGAGCAGTTCTTC.

This clonotype was recorded a few times. The rearrangement joins TRBV12-3 or TRBV12-4 to TRBJ2-5; the D gene is possibly TRBD1 (5 bases). The CDR3 is 13 amino acids. Trimming took 8 bases from V and 0 from J, leaving 10 bases between them. The CDR3 coding sequence is TGTGCCAGCCGGACAAACAACCAAGAGACCCAGTACTTC. Its translation: CASRTNNQETQYF.

This clonotype was counted between two and nine times. The chain couples TRBV4-2 to TRBJ2-5; possible D gene TRBD2, 6 bases. This CDR3 is 16 amino acids long. V lost 1 base and J 5 bases, leaving 17 bases between the germline ends. CDR1 and CDR2 from the germline V gene are LGHNA and YNFKEQ. The CDR3 reads CASSQASGVAWETQYF. The CDR3 nucleotides are TGTGCCAGCAGCCAAGCATCGGGGGTAGCGTGGGAGACCCAGTACTTC.

The V call is TRBV7-9, the J call TRBJ2-5; D not certain. V was clipped by 1 base and J by 5 bases, with 8 bases between them. This CDR3 comprises 13 residues. The germline V gene encodes CDR1 SEHNR and CDR2 FQNEAQ (reference sequence). The CDR3 loop is CASSLGEVETQYF. The DNA of the CDR3 is TGTGCCAGCAGCTTAGGGGAAGTGGAGACCCAGTACTTC.

V gene TRBV7-9 combines with J gene TRBJ2-1; D may be TRBD2 (6 bases). CDR3 length: 14 amino acids. Deletions cut 11 bases from V and 6 bases from J, with 20 bases between. Germline V gene lookup returns CDR1 SEHNR and CDR2 FQNEAQ (reference sequence). The CDR3 loop is CALSPWRGLNEQFF. The CDR3 DNA sequence: TGTGCCCTCTCTCCATGGAGGGGCCTCAATGAGCAGTTCTTC.

This clonotype was seen more than once but under ten times. The genes are TRBV4-1 and TRBJ1-6; 10 bases fit TRBD1. V gave up 0 bases and J gave up 8 bases; unmatched junction bases: 7. Germline CDR1 reads MGHRA; CDR2 reads YSYEKL. CDR3 size: 17 residues. The CDR3: CASSQDRRTGGHSPLHF. CDR3 DNA: TGCGCCAGCAGCCAAGACCGACGGACAGGGGGACATTCACCCCTCCACTTT.

The chain employs TRBV13 and TRBJ2-3; 9 bases match TRBD1. V lost 5 bases to trimming and J lost 2 bases; unmatched junction nucleotides: 5. Germline V lookup: CDR1 PRHDT, CDR2 FYEKMQ (reference sequence). The CDR3 spans 15 residues. CDR3 coding DNA: TGTGCCAGCAGCGTCTGGACAGGGGCCACAGATACGCAGTATTTT. Residues: CASSVWTGATDTQYF.